The rows below give T cell receptor beta chains drawn from one sample of a study of blood T cell repertoires in COVID-19. Sequencing used immunoSEQ multiplex PCR; TCRdb keeps in-frame clones, though not all of them. The sample has about 87,000 clones; about 85% are singletons. Sequencing input: peripheral blood. These receptors were collected from a woman of 80 years or more with COVID-19, enrolled during active disease. The CDR3 runs from the conserved cysteine through the conserved F or W. A D gene is named only where the DNA matches it firmly. The listing skips clone size in some rows; elsewhere it reads once, few, many or a size class.

j_call: TRBJ2-5; clone_size: NA; v_call: TRBV9; d_call: NA; cdr3_nt: TGTGCCAGCAGCGTCCTTGGGGGGTACCAAGAGACCCAGTACTTC; cdr3_aa: CASSVLGGYQETQYF
j_call: TRBJ2-3; clone_size: NA; v_call: TRBV27; d_call: NA; cdr3_nt: TGTGCCAGCAGCCCCGCCGGGAGTCGCCCAGATACGCAGTATTTT; cdr3_aa: CASSPAGSRPDTQYF
j_call: TRBJ2-5; clone_size: NA; v_call: TRBV29-1; d_call: TRBD2; cdr3_nt: TGCAGCGTTGAATGGGGACTAGCCCAAGAGACCCAGTACTTC; cdr3_aa: CSVEWGLAQETQYF
j_call: TRBJ2-3; clone_size: NA; v_call: TRBV14; d_call: TRBD2; cdr3_nt: TGTGCCAGCAGCCGGACTAGCGGGAGCACAGATACGCAGTATTTT; cdr3_aa: CASSRTSGSTDTQYF
j_call: TRBJ1-5; clone_size: NA; v_call: TRBV27; d_call: NA; cdr3_nt: TGTGCCAGCAGTCCCCGGGACACTCACAATCAGCCCCAGCATTTT; cdr3_aa: CASSPRDTHNQPQHF
j_call: TRBJ1-3; clone_size: NA; v_call: TRBV9; d_call: NA; cdr3_nt: TGTGCCAGCAGCGCAGAGGGAGCTTACTCTGGAAACACCATATATTTT; cdr3_aa: CASSAEGAYSGNTIYF
j_call: TRBJ1-6; clone_size: NA; v_call: TRBV7-9; d_call: TRBD1; cdr3_nt: TGTGCCAGCAGCTTAGCCGTCGGGACAGGGAGATCACCCCTCCACTTT; cdr3_aa: CASSLAVGTGRSPLHF
j_call: TRBJ1-1; clone_size: NA; v_call: TRBV29-1; d_call: NA; cdr3_nt: TGCAGCGTCAAAGGGCAGGGCCGGCTGAACACTGAAGCTTTCTTT; cdr3_aa: CSVKGQGRLNTEAFF
j_call: TRBJ2-7; clone_size: NA; v_call: TRBV11-1; d_call: NA; cdr3_nt: TGTGCCAGCAGTCGGGACATCTCCCTCTACGAGCAGTACTTC; cdr3_aa: CASSRDISLYEQYF
j_call: TRBJ1-4; clone_size: NA; v_call: TRBV7-2; d_call: NA; cdr3_nt: TGTGCCAGCAGCGTGAGCCGTAATGAAAAACTGTTTTTT; cdr3_aa: CASSVSRNEKLFF
j_call: TRBJ2-7; clone_size: NA; v_call: TRBV6-5; d_call: TRBD2; cdr3_nt: TGTGCCAGCACCCAAACTGGCGGGAGCTCCTACGAGCAGTACTTC; cdr3_aa: CASTQTGGSSYEQYF
j_call: TRBJ2-7; clone_size: NA; v_call: TRBV19; d_call: TRBD2; cdr3_nt: TGTGCCAGTAGAAAGGGACTAGCGGGTTCCTACGAGCAGTACTTC; cdr3_aa: CASRKGLAGSYEQYF
j_call: TRBJ1-1; clone_size: NA; v_call: TRBV11-2; d_call: NA; cdr3_nt: TGTGCCAGCAGCTCCAGACACCTGAACACTGAAGCTTTCTTT; cdr3_aa: CASSSRHLNTEAFF
j_call: TRBJ1-5; clone_size: NA; v_call: TRBV18; d_call: NA; cdr3_nt: TGTGCCAGCTCACCGTACGAGTCGGTTCAGCCCCAGCATTTT; cdr3_aa: CASSPYESVQPQHF
j_call: TRBJ2-3; clone_size: once; v_call: TRBV12-3/TRBV12-4; d_call: NA; cdr3_nt: TGTGCCAGCAGGACAGGCCTTCTAGGGGCGCAGTATTTT; cdr3_aa: CASRTGLLGAQYF
j_call: TRBJ1-1; clone_size: NA; v_call: TRBV19; d_call: NA; cdr3_nt: TGTGCCAGTATGTGGCGGCCAGGGACTGAAGCTTTCTTT; cdr3_aa: CASMWRPGTEAFF
j_call: TRBJ1-2; clone_size: NA; v_call: TRBV5-8; d_call: NA; cdr3_nt: TGTGCCAGCAGCTTGGTAGGGGTTCAGGGCTACACCTTC; cdr3_aa: CASSLVGVQGYTF
j_call: TRBJ2-7; clone_size: NA; v_call: TRBV5-1; d_call: TRBD1; cdr3_nt: TGCGCCAGCAGCTTGTGGCAGGGGGATTCCGAGCAGTACTTC; cdr3_aa: CASSLWQGDSEQYF
j_call: TRBJ2-2; clone_size: NA; v_call: TRBV30; d_call: NA; cdr3_nt: TGTGCCTGGAGGGGGCCCGGGGAGCTGTTTTTT; cdr3_aa: CAWRGPGELFF
j_call: TRBJ1-3; clone_size: NA; v_call: TRBV2; d_call: NA; cdr3_nt: TGTGCCAGAGATGTCTGGACACCTGAGGTTGACACCATATATTTT; cdr3_aa: CARDVWTPEVDTIYF
j_call: TRBJ1-1; clone_size: NA; v_call: TRBV29-1; d_call: TRBD1; cdr3_nt: TGCAGCGTAAGGACAGGGGGCACTGAAGCTTTCTTT; cdr3_aa: CSVRTGGTEAFF
j_call: TRBJ1-4; clone_size: NA; v_call: TRBV6-5; d_call: TRBD1; cdr3_nt: TGTGCCAGCAAATTCGGGCAGGGGGGCGAAAAACTGTTTTTT; cdr3_aa: CASKFGQGGEKLFF
j_call: TRBJ1-3; clone_size: once; v_call: TRBV19; d_call: NA; cdr3_nt: TGTGCCAGTAGATCGCCGGGGACTGGAAACACCATATATTTT; cdr3_aa: CASRSPGTGNTIYF
j_call: TRBJ1-2; clone_size: NA; v_call: TRBV18; d_call: TRBD1; cdr3_nt: TGTGCCAGCTCACCCTTACAGGGGGCGGACTATGGCTACACCTTC; cdr3_aa: CASSPLQGADYGYTF
j_call: TRBJ2-7; clone_size: few; v_call: TRBV18; d_call: TRBD2; cdr3_nt: TGTGCCAGCTCACCTGGCCTAGCGGGAGCCTACGAGCAGTACTTC; cdr3_aa: CASSPGLAGAYEQYF
j_call: TRBJ2-7; clone_size: NA; v_call: TRBV6-5; d_call: TRBD2; cdr3_nt: TGTGCCAGCAGGCAAGGGCTAGCGGGGGGCTACGAGCAGTACTTC; cdr3_aa: CASRQGLAGGYEQYF
j_call: TRBJ1-4; clone_size: NA; v_call: TRBV12-5; d_call: NA; cdr3_nt: TGTGCTAGTGGCCCAGGGTTGAAGGGAACTAATGAAAAACTGTTTTTT; cdr3_aa: CASGPGLKGTNEKLFF
j_call: TRBJ2-3; clone_size: few; v_call: TRBV11-2; d_call: NA; cdr3_nt: TGTGCCAGCAGCTTAAGCCGCGCAGCGAGGGCAGATACGCAGTATTTT; cdr3_aa: CASSLSRAARADTQYF